This entry concerns a single T cell receptor beta chain. Antigen: not known. PCR employed 60 Vbeta and 13 Jbeta primers. The method was immunoSEQ multiplex PCR; TCRdb's version includes in-frame clones alone and lacks a portion of them. The ten top clones account for more than 0.8%, within a sample of about 140,000 clones. Though nominally healthy at sampling, donors likely had unrecorded immune exposures. In germline, CDR1 is SGHTS, CDR2 YDEGEE. The junction had 6 bases not matched to a gene; V was cut back by 10 bases and J by 2 bases. This CDR3 has 12 amino acids. This sample is part of a study of cytomegalovirus exposure and HLA in healthy donors. Study observations and caveats: A later analysis revealed that TCR association rates differed between HLA loci, peaking at DRB1 and bottoming out at HLA-C. The authors later found HLA-associated TCR beta chains more clonally expanded than equally common others.

The chain recombines TRBV5-8 with TRBJ2-7; 7 bases match TRBD2. The sequence was obtained from a male donor in good health and CMV-seronegative. The sample consisted of PBMCs. The CDR3 reads CAGRGWPYEQYF. The CDR3 DNA is TGTGCCGGGAGGGGATGGCCCTACGAGCAGTACTTC.